This T cell receptor (beta chain) was identified during a study of CD8 T cells in Susac syndrome. Points from the study as a whole: Acknowledgment was made by the study that its TCR sequencing and HLA analysis involved a relatively small number of individuals.

The V gene lost 0 bases and the J gene lost 3 bases, with 12 bases spanning the gap. From germline, CDR1 is KGHDR and CDR2 SFDVKD. This CDR3 comprises 16 residues. Comments on this clonotype: The antigen is unknown.

Random hexamers were used to reverse transcribe an amount of 0.5 to 1 ug RNA. TCRdb reprocessed the immunoSEQ multiplex PCR reads via MiXCR and lists one record per CDR3 protein. The data hold 130,000 to 150,000 distinct CDR3 sequences, with approximately 93% observed a single time. The J gene is TRBJ2-3, the V gene TRBV24-1; TRBD2 is a possible D gene (7 bases). Sequences were obtained from CD4+ T cells from PBMCs. This clonotype originated in a human donor in good health. CDR3 in DNA: TGTGCCACCAGTGATTTGCTACAGGGAGGGACAGATACGCAGTATTTT. It translates to CATSDLLQGGTDTQYF.